The present TCR beta chain was sequenced within a study of blood T cells in healthy people across ages. Then a second PCR, running about 6 to 11 cycles, was carried out with a sample-barcoded 5' primer and a J-beta primer mix. TCRdb reprocessed the 5' RACE reads with MiXCR, giving one entry per CDR3 protein. The sample shows a few hundred thousand distinct CDR3 sequences, about 26% of them seen only once. This CDR3 is 18 amino acids long. These data were also reused for a study on T cells of mothers and their children. As reported in that work: When the second PCR was run, its M1S primer added sample barcodes and 2-4 random nucleotides.

The rearrangement joins TRBV21-1 to TRBJ2-4; the D call in the table, TRBD1, was not verified against the DNA. TRBV21-1 is assigned pseudogene status. What was sequenced was blood. The origin of this receptor is a boy between 2 and 15 years old in good health. CDR3 residues: CASSPPGYRGLAKNIQYF. The CDR3 DNA reads as TGTGCCAGCAGCCCCCCTGGATACAGGGGTCTAGCCAAAAACATTCAGTACTTC.